The 28 T cell receptor beta chains in this list originate from one sample, sequenced in a study of blood T cells in healthy people across ages. Primers used in a second PCR of about 6 to 12 cycles were a sample-barcoded 5' primer and a J-beta primer mix. TCRdb ran MiXCR on the 5' RACE reads and lists one entry per CDR3 protein. This table holds about 640,000 distinct CDR3 sequences, 45% to 65% found once. Sequenced material: blood. The receptors derive from a man in his 60s in good health.

As concerns this clonotype: A clone one base away is much larger, so this may be a read error. The chain joins TRBV7-2 to TRBJ1-5; TRBD1 agrees at 7 bases. This CDR3 contains 16 residues. Germline CDR1 is SGHTA and CDR2 is FQGNSA. V lost 4 bases, J lost 0 bases, and 6 bases stayed unmatched. The CDR3 sequence: CASSSTGVYSNQPQHF. CDR3 nucleotide sequence: TGTGCCAGCAGCTCTACAGGGGTTTATAGCAATCAGCCCCAGCATTTT.

V gene TRBV6-5 combines with J gene TRBJ1-2; no reliable D call. The CDR3 extends over 13 amino acids. Trimming shortened V by 2 bases and J by 2 bases, and 6 bases separated the two germline ends. In germline, CDR1 is MNHEY, CDR2 SVGAGI. The CDR3, as DNA: TGTGCCAGCAGTTACCACCCAAACTATGGCTACACCTTC. This gives the protein CASSYHPNYGYTF.

V and J are TRBV4-2 and TRBJ2-2; maybe TRBD2 (6 bases). Germline lookup yields CDR1 LGHNA and CDR2 YNFKEQ. V gave up 7 bases and J gave up 4 bases, with 16 bases separating them. There are 15 residues in the CDR3. The CDR3 DNA sequence: TGTGCCAGCATCCTAACGGTGGGGGGCACCGGGGAGCTGTTTTTT. This sequence encodes CASILTVGGTGELFF.

In its sample, this clonotype was seen many times. Compared with germline, one end of the junction differs, possibly owing to a read error. The chain is built from TRBV7-2 and TRBJ2-7, with 10 bases matching TRBD1. The CDR3 covers 14 residues. Germline lookup yields CDR1 SGHTA and CDR2 FQGNSA. CDR3 protein: CASSLGDRGYEQYF. The DNA of the CDR3 is TGTGCCAGCAGTTTAGGGGACAGGGGCTACGAGCAGTACTTC.

The chain couples TRBV5-1 to TRBJ2-1; the D gene could be TRBD1 or TRBD2 (6 bases each). V was trimmed by 1 base and J by 7 bases, leaving 15 bases between them. This CDR3 region has 15 residues. Germline CDR1 is SGHRS and CDR2 is YFSETQ. The CDR3 region is CASSLRGAGANEQFF. The DNA for the CDR3 is TGCGCCAGCAGCTTGAGGGGGGCAGGGGCAAATGAGCAGTTCTTC.

The chain couples TRBV20-1 to TRBJ1-1; D unresolved. Germline V gene sequence: CDR1 DFQATT, CDR2 SNEGSKA (reference sequence). V dropped 5 bases and J dropped 6 bases, with 10 bases sitting between them. The CDR3 consists of 11 residues. Here the CDR3 DNA reads TGCAGTGCTCACCAAATCGCTGAAGCTTTCTTT. It is translated as CSAHQIAEAFF.

This clonotype was picked up a small number of times. The chain employs TRBV29-1 and TRBJ2-5; no definite D call. The CDR3 is 13 amino acids. Germline V gene data show CDR1 as SQVTM and CDR2 as ANQGSEA. V lost 4 bases and J lost 5, with 14 bases in between. CDR3 sequence: CSVGDSRWETQYF. CDR3 coding DNA: TGCAGCGTTGGAGACTCGCGGTGGGAGACCCAGTACTTC.

This clonotype was counted between two and nine times. J is TRBJ2-7 and V is TRBV5-1; 9 bases map to TRBD1. Germline V gene data show CDR1 as SGHRS and CDR2 as YFSETQ. Trimming at V came to 3 bases and at J to 2 bases, leaving 6 bases not matched to a gene. This CDR3 contains 15 residues. The DNA of the CDR3 is TGCGCCAGCAGCTCCGAGACAGGGGGAACCTACGAGCAGTACTTC. It yields the protein CASSSETGGTYEQYF.

The chain employs TRBV4-1 and TRBJ1-6; TRBD1 is a possible D gene (6 bases). From germline, CDR1 is MGHRA and CDR2 YSYEKL. The CDR3 is 17 amino acids. Trimming removed 0 bases from V and 4 bases from J, with 13 bases in between. The CDR3 protein is CASSQDSGGSYNSPLHF. In DNA, the CDR3 is TGCGCCAGCAGCCAAGATAGTGGGGGCTCTTATAATTCACCCCTCCACTTT.

This chain connects TRBV2 to TRBJ1-6, with a weak D call TRBD1 (5 bases). V was shortened by 9 bases and J by 8 bases, with 11 bases between the two germline ends. The CDR3 length is 12 residues. Looked up from germline, CDR1 is SNHLY and CDR2 is FYNNEI. CDR3 sequence: CARRDRDSPLHF. CDR3 DNA sequence: TGTGCCAGACGGGACCGCGATTCACCCCTCCACTTT.

This clonotype has more than one count but fewer than ten. The chain has TRBV6-6 and TRBJ2-5; 9 bases align to TRBD1. The closer fit of TRBJ2-7 to the DNA end suggests the J call may be wrong. Germline assignment: CDR1 MNHNY and CDR2 SVGAGI (reference sequence). The CDR3 totals 15 residues. The CDR3 sequence is CASSEPGTGYYEQYF. The DNA of the CDR3 is TGTGCCAGCAGTGAGCCCGGGACAGGGTACTACGAGCAGTACTTC.

This clonotype came up a few times. The rearrangement joins TRBV2 to TRBJ2-7; D is possibly TRBD1 or TRBD2 (5 bases each). V was pared by 4 bases and J by 0 bases, with 19 bases between. This CDR3 is built from 17 residues. Germline assignment: CDR1 SNHLY and CDR2 FYNNEI. CDR3 nucleotide sequence: TGTGCCAGCAGTGCGGAGGAGCCGGGGCGATACTCCTACGAGCAGTACTTC. It is translated as CASSAEEPGRYSYEQYF.

This chain links TRBV7-9 with TRBJ1-2; no reliable D call. The CDR3 consists of 14 residues. Germline CDR1 SEHNR, CDR2 FQNEAQ (reference sequence). The V end was cut by 5 bases, the J end by 6 bases, with 16 bases between. The CDR3 region is CASSLGLSNDGYTF. CDR3 nucleotides: TGTGCCAGCAGCCTTGGTCTGTCCAACGATGGCTACACCTTC.

The gene calls are TRBV11-2 and TRBJ1-1; 7 bases match TRBD1. In germline, CDR1 is SGHAT, CDR2 FQNNGV. This CDR3 spans 15 amino acids. The J segment lost 1 base and the V segment lost 5 bases, leaving 7 bases of the junction unmatched. The DNA of the CDR3 is TGTGCCAGCAGCCGGGGACAGACAACGAACACTGAAGCTTTCTTT. Translating gives CASSRGQTTNTEAFF.

The CDR3 DNA reads as TGTGCCAGCAGTTTACAGACAGGTTACGAGCAGTACTTC. Protein: CASSLQTGYEQYF. The chain joins TRBV27 to TRBJ2-7, with TRBD1 as a possible D gene (6 bases). CDR3 size: 13 residues. Germline V gives CDR1 MNHEY, CDR2 SMNVEV (reference sequence). V was clipped by 2 bases and J by 4 bases, with 9 bases between them.

This clonotype has only a few counts. The chain combines TRBV2 with TRBJ2-1; D unresolved. In germline, CDR1 is SNHLY, CDR2 FYNNEI. Trimming pared 5 bases from V and 7 bases from J, leaving 9 bases between. CDR3 size: 12 residues. This chain's CDR3 is CASSPQANEQFF. The CDR3 coding sequence is TGTGCCAGCAGTCCCCAGGCGAATGAGCAGTTCTTC.

This clonotype turned up a few times. V usage is TRBV25-1 and J usage is TRBJ1-2; 7 nucleotides align to TRBD1. This CDR3 is 13 amino acids long. J gave up 8 bases and V 6 bases, and 9 bases lay outside the gene matches. Germline loops: CDR1 MGHDK, CDR2 SYGVNS. The CDR3 DNA follows: TGTGCCAGCAGAGGACAGGCCTCGGGGGGCTACACCTTC. It codes for CASRGQASGGYTF.

This clonotype was observed a few times. J is TRBJ2-7 and V is TRBV20-1; TRBD2 is a possible D gene (6 bases). V was clipped by 1 base and J by 0 bases, with 13 bases between them. CDR1 and CDR2 from the germline V gene are DFQATT and SNEGSKA (reference sequence). This CDR3 is 15 amino acids long. CDR3 region: CSARGGGLPSYEQYF. CDR3 in DNA: TGCAGTGCTAGAGGTGGGGGACTGCCCTCCTACGAGCAGTACTTC.

The chain is built from TRBV6-5 and TRBJ2-1; 11 bases are a match to TRBD2. The J segment lost 6 bases and the V segment lost 0 bases, leaving 10 bases of the junction unmatched. The CDR3 runs to 18 residues. Per the germline V gene, CDR1 is MNHEY and CDR2 is SVGAGI. In nucleotides, the CDR3 is TGTGCCAGCAGTTACTCGCTGGGCCTAGCGGGGGGTACCAATGAGCAGTTCTTC. It codes for CASSYSLGLAGGTNEQFF.

This clonotype has ten or more counts. This chain connects TRBV10-2 to TRBJ2-7; 7 positions agree with TRBD2. Germline V lookup: CDR1 WSHSY, CDR2 SAAADI. V was pared by 4 bases and J by 4 bases, with 1 base of the junction left unmatched. The CDR3 extends over 12 amino acids. As DNA, the CDR3 is TGCGCCAGCAGTGGGGGGGGTTACGAGCAGTACTTC. It encodes CASSGGGYEQYF.

This clonotype was detected only a few times. The chain combines TRBV21-1 with TRBJ2-6; the table names TRBD1, a call not compared with the DNA. TRBV21-1 is a recognized pseudogene. This CDR3 region has 13 residues. The CDR3 region has the DNA TGTGCCAGCAGGGACAGAGGGGCCAACGTCCTGACTTTC. Encoded protein: CASRDRGANVLTF.

The V and J genes are TRBV7-2 and TRBJ1-2; tentative D call: TRBD1 (5 bases). Deletions cut 5 bases from V and 6 bases from J, with 10 bases between. The CDR3 has 12 amino acids. The germline V gene has CDR1 SGHTA and CDR2 FQGNSA. The CDR3 is CASSRDVNGYTF. In nucleotides, the CDR3 is TGTGCCAGCAGCCGGGACGTCAATGGCTACACCTTC. Together with reference TRBV7-2 and TRBJ1-2, the CDR3 gives the full variable domain: GAGVSQSPSNKVTEKGKDVELRCDPISGHTALYWYRQSLGQGLEFLIYFQGNSAPDKSGLPSDRFSAERTGGSVSTLTIQRTQQEDSAVYLCASSRDVNGYTFGSGTRLTVV.

This sequence joins TRBV10-3 and TRBJ2-1, with D uncertain. The CDR3 runs to 11 residues. Germline V gene sequence: CDR1 ENHRY, CDR2 SYGVKD. V was cut by 7 bases and J by 2 bases, with 3 bases left in between. CDR3 bases: TGTGCCATCAAGACCTACAATGAGCAGTTCTTC. The encoded protein is CAIKTYNEQFF.

The rearrangement joins TRBV20-1 to TRBJ2-1, with TRBD2 identical over 8 bases. Unmatched junction bases numbered 11, after V lost 6 bases and J lost 10 bases. Germline V gene lookup returns CDR1 DFQATT and CDR2 SNEGSKA (reference sequence). The CDR3 extends over 13 amino acids. This CDR3 reads CSAGPSGGREQFF. CDR3 DNA: TGCAGTGCGGGACCTTCGGGGGGGAGGGAGCAGTTCTTC.

Notes on this clonotype: A much bigger clone sits one base away, suggesting this may be a read error. The genes are TRBV13 and TRBJ2-1, with D unclear. TRBJ2-7 explains the end of the DNA better; the J call may be wrong. The CDR3 runs to 14 residues. In germline, CDR1 is PRHDT, CDR2 FYEKMQ (reference sequence). CDR3 in amino acids: CASSGPTSYNEQYF. The CDR3 bases are TGTGCCAGCAGTGGACCTACCTCCTACAATGAGCAGTACTTC.

Only a few counts were recorded for this clonotype. V usage is TRBV27 and J usage is TRBJ1-6; TRBD1 aligns across 7 bases. Germline CDR1 is MNHEY and CDR2 is SMNVEV (reference sequence). The CDR3 loop spans 19 amino acids. V shed 1 base, J shed 2 bases, and the junction held 11 bases outside the gene matches. The CDR3 DNA follows: TGTGCCAGCAGTTTATTCGCCCCGGGACAGAGTACCTATAATTCACCCCTCCACTTT. This sequence encodes CASSLFAPGQSTYNSPLHF.

V is TRBV18 and J is TRBJ1-2; no reliable D call. CDR1 is KGHSH and CDR2 is LQKENI in the germline V gene. CDR3 length equals 16 residues. Trimming left V 3 bases short and J 3 bases short, with 17 bases between. CDR3 sequence reads: CASSPAASRQYYGYTF. The CDR3 DNA follows: TGTGCCAGCTCACCGGCTGCCAGTCGGCAATACTATGGCTACACCTTC.

The chain has TRBV7-9 and TRBJ2-1; 9 nucleotides align to TRBD1. The junction had 8 bases not matched to a gene; V was cut back by 5 bases and J by 9 bases. The CDR3 length is 14 residues. Germline CDR1 is SEHNR and CDR2 is FQNEAQ (reference sequence). The CDR3 reads CASSPPGQGFEQFF. CDR3 DNA: TGTGCCAGCAGCCCGCCGGGACAGGGCTTTGAGCAGTTCTTC.